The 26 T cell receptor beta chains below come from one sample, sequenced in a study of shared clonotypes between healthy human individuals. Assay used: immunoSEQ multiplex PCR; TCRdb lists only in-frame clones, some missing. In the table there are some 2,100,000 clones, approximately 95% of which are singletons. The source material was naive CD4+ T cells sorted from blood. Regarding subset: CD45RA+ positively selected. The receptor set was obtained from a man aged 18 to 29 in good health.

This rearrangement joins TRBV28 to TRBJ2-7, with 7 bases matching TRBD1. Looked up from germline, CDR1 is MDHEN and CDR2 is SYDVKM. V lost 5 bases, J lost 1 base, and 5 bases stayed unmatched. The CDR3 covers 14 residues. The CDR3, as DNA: TGTGCCAGCAGTCCTGAACAGGGGTCCTACGAGCAGTACTTC. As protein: CASSPEQGSYEQYF.

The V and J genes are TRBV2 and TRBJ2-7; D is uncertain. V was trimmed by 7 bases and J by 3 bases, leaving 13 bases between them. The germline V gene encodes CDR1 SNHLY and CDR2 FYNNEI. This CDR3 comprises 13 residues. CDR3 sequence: CASTKSGSYEQYF. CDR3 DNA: TGTGCCAGCACCAAATCGGGCAGCTACGAGCAGTACTTC.

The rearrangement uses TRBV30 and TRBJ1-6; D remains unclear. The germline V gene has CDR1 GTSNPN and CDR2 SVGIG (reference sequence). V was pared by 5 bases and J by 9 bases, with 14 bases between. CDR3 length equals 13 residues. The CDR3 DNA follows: TGTGCCTGGCGAACCCAGGTTGGTTCACCCCTCCACTTT. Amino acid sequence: CAWRTQVGSPLHF.

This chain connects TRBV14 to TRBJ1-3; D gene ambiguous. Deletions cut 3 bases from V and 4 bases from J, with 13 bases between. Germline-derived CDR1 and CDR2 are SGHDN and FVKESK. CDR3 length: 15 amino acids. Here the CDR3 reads CASSQGTKKGNTIYF. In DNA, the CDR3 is TGTGCCAGCAGCCAGGGAACGAAAAAGGGAAACACCATATATTTT.

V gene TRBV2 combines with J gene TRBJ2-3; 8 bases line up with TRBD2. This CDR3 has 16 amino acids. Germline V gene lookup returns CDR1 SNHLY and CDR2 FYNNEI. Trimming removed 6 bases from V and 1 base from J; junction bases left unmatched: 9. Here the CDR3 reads CASRDSQTSGTDTQYF. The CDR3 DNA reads TGTGCCAGCAGGGACTCGCAGACTAGCGGCACAGATACGCAGTATTTT.

The CDR3 sequence: CASSLLGQVTYEQYF. CDR3 coding DNA: TGTGCCAGCAGTTTATTGGGACAGGTAACCTACGAGCAGTACTTC. The chain carries TRBV27 and TRBJ2-7; 8 bases are a match to TRBD1. Germline assignment: CDR1 MNHEY and CDR2 SMNVEV (reference sequence). J was trimmed by 2 bases and V by 1 base; bases with no gene match: 4. There are 15 residues in the CDR3.

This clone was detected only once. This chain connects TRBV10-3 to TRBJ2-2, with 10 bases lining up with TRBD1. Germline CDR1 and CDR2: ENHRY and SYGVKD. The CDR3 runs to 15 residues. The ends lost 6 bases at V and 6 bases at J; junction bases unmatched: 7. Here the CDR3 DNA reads TGTGCCATCAGCCCGGACAGGGGGATGGCCGGGGAGCTGTTTTTT. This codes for CAISPDRGMAGELFF.

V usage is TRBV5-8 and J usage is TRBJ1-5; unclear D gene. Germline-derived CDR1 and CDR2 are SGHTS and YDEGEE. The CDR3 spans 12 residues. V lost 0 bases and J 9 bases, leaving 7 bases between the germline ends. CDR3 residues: CASSLGGGPQHF. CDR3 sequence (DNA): TGTGCCAGCAGCTTGGGAGGTGGGCCCCAGCATTTT.

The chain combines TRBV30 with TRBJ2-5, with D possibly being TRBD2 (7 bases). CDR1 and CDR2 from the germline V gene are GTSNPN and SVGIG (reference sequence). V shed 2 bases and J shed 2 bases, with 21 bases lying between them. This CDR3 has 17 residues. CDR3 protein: CAWSTLRGARSQETQYF. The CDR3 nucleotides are TGTGCCTGGAGTACCCTTCGGGGGGCCCGTAGTCAAGAGACCCAGTACTTC.

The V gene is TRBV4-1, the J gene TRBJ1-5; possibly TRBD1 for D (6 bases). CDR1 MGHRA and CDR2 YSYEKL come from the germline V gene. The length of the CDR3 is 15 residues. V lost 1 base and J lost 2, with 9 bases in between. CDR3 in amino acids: CASSQGQEGNQPQHF. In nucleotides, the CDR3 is TGCGCCAGCAGCCAAGGACAGGAAGGCAATCAGCCCCAGCATTTT.

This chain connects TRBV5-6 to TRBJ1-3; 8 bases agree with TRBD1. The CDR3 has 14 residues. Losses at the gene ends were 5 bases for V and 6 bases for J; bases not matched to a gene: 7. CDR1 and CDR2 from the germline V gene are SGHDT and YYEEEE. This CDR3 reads CASSADRGTNTIYF. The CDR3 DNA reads TGTGCCAGCAGTGCCGACAGGGGCACAAACACCATATATTTT.

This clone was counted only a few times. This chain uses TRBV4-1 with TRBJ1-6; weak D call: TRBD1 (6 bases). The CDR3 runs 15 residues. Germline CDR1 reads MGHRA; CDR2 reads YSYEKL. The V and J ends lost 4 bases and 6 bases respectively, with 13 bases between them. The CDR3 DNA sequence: TGCGCCAGCAGCCCGGAGGACAGAGGTAATTCACCCCTCCACTTT. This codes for CASSPEDRGNSPLHF.

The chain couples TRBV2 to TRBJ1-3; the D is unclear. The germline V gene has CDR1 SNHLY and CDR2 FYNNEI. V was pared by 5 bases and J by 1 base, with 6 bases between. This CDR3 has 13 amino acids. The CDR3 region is CASSTQSGNTIYF. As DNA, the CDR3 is TGTGCCAGCAGTACCCAGTCTGGAAACACCATATATTTT.

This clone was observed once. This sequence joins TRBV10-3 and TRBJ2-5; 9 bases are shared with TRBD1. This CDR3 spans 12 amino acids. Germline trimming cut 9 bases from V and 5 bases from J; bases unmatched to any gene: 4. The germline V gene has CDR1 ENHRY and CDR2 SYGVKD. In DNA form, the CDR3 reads TGTGCCATTGGACAGGGGTTGGAGACCCAGTACTTC. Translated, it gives CAIGQGLETQYF.

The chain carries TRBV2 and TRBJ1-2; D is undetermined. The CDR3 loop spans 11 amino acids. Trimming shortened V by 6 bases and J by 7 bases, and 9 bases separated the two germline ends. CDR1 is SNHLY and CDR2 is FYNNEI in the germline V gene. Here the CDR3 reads CASSLGLGYTF. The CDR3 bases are TGTGCCAGCAGCCTCGGACTTGGCTACACCTTC.

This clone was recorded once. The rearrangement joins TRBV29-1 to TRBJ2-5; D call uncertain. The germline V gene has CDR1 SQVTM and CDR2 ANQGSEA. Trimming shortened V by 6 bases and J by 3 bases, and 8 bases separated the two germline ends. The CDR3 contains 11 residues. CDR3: CSVTPKETQYF. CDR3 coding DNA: TGCAGCGTGACCCCGAAAGAGACCCAGTACTTC.

In DNA, the CDR3 is TGTGCCAGCAGCGAACAGGATCGGTATGGCTACACCTTC. Its translation: CASSEQDRYGYTF. The chain joins TRBV9 to TRBJ1-2; TRBD1 is a possible D gene (5 bases). CDR3 size: 13 residues. In germline, CDR1 is SGDLS, CDR2 YYNGEE. The V and J ends lost 3 bases and 5 bases respectively, with 11 bases between them. Drawing the rest from reference TRBV9 and TRBJ1-2, the complete variable domain is DSGVTQTPKHLITATGQRVTLRCSPRSGDLSVYWYQQSLDQGLQFLIQYYNGEERAKGNILERFSAQQFPDLHSELNLSSLELGDSALYFCASSEQDRYGYTFGSGTRLTVV.

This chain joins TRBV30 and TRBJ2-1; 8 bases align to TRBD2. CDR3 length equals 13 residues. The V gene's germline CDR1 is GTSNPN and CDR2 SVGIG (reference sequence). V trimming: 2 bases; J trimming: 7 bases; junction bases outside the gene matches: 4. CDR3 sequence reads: CAWSFREGNEQFF. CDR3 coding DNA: TGTGCCTGGAGTTTCCGGGAGGGTAATGAGCAGTTCTTC.

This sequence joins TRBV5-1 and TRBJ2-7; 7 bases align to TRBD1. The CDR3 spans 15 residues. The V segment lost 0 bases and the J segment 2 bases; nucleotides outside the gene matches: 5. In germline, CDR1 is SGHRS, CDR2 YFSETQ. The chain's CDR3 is CASSLGADRTYEQYF. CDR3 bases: TGCGCCAGCAGCTTGGGGGCGGACAGGACCTACGAGCAGTACTTC.

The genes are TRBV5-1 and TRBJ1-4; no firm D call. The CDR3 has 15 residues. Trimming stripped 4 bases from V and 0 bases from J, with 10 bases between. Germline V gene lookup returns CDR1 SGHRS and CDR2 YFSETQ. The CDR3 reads CASSVESATNEKLFF. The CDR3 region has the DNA TGCGCCAGCAGCGTTGAGTCTGCAACTAATGAAAAACTGTTTTTT.

DNA of the CDR3: TGTGCCAGCAGAGGGACAGGGGGCACCGGGGAGCTGTTTTTT. It codes for CASRGTGGTGELFF. The chain combines TRBV2 with TRBJ2-2, with 11 bases lining up with TRBD1. The CDR3 is made up of 14 amino acids. Trimming at V came to 6 bases and at J to 4 bases, leaving 1 base not matched to a gene. Germline values: CDR1 SNHLY, CDR2 FYNNEI. Full variable domain (missing parts from reference TRBV2 and TRBJ2-2): EPEVTQTPSHQVTQMGQEVILRCVPISNHLYFYWYRQILGQKVEFLVSFYNNEISEKSEIFDDQFSVERPDGSNFTLKIRSTKLEDSAMYFCASRGTGGTGELFFGEGSRLTVL.

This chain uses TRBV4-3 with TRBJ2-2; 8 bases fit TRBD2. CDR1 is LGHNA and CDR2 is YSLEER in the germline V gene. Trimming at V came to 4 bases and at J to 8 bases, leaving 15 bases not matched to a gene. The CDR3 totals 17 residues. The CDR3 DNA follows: TGCGCCAGCAGCCGTCCTACTAGCGGCTTCGGGGGAGGGGAGCTGTTTTTT. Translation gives CASSRPTSGFGGGELFF.

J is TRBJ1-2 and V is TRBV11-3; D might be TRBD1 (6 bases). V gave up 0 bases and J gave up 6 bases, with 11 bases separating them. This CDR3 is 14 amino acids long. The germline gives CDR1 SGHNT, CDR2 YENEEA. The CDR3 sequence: CASSLDSGGDGYTF. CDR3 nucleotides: TGTGCCAGCAGCTTAGATTCGGGGGGCGATGGCTACACCTTC.

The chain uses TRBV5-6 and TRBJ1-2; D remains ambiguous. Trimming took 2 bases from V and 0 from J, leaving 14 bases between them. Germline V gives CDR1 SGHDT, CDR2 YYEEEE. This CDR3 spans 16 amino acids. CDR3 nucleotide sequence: TGTGCCAGCAGCTTCGGTCGGAAAGTAGCTAACTATGGCTACACCTTC. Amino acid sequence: CASSFGRKVANYGYTF.

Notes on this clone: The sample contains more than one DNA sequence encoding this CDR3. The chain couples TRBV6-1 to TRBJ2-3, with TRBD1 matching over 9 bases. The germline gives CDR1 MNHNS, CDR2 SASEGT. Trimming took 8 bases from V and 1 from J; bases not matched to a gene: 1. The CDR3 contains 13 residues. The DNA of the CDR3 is TGTGCCAGCCGGGACAGGGGCACAGATACGCAGTATTTT. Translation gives CASRDRGTDTQYF.

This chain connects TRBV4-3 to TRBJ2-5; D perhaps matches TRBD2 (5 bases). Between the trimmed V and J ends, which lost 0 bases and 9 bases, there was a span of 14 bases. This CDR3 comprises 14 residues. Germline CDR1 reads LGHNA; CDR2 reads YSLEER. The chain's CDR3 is CASSQEIGVGAQYF. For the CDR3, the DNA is TGCGCCAGCAGCCAAGAGATCGGGGTCGGGGCCCAGTACTTC.